The sample holds a few counts of the clone carrying this T cell receptor beta chain. These data originate in a study of cytomegalovirus exposure and HLA in healthy donors. 13 Jbeta primers and 60 Vbeta primers were used for the PCR. Libraries were prepared by immunoSEQ multiplex PCR; TCRdb keeps only in-frame clonotypes and omits some of them. The table shows approximately 120,000 clones, with just under 70% occurring only once. The CDR3 totals 15 residues. Germline trimming cut 5 bases from V and 5 bases from J; bases unmatched to any gene: 8. Germline CDR1 and CDR2: LNHDA and SQIVND (reference sequence).

This receptor was identified in a woman in her seventies in good health and CMV-seropositive. The V gene is TRBV19, the J gene TRBJ2-2; TRBD1 matches at 7 bases. Specimen: PBMCs. The CDR3 protein is CASSLRDSPTGELFF. CDR3 DNA sequence: TGTGCCAGTAGTCTCCGGGACAGCCCAACCGGGGAGCTGTTTTTT.